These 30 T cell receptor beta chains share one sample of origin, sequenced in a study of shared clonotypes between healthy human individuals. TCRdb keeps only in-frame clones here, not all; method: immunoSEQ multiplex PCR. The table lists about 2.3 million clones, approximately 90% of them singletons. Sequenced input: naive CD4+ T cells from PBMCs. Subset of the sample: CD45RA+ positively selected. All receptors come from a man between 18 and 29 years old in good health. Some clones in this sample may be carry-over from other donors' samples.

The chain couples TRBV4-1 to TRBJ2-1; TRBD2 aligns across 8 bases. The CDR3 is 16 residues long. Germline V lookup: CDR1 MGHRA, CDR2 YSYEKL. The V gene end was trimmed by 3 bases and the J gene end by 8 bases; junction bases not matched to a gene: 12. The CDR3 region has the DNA TGCGCCAGCAGCCACCTACCTCCGGGACTAGGTGATGAGCAGTTCTTC. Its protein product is CASSHLPPGLGDEQFF.

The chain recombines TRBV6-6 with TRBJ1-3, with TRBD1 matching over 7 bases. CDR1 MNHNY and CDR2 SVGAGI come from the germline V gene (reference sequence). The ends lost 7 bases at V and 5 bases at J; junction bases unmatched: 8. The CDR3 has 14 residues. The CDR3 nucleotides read TGTGCCAGCAACCGAGACAGGGAACGAAACACCATATATTTT. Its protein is CASNRDRERNTIYF.

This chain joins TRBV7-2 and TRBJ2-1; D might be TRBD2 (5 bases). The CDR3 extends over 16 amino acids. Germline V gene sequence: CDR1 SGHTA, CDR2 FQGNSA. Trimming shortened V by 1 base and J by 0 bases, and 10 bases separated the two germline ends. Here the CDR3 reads CASSLDPGSSYNEQFF. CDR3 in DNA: TGTGCCAGCAGCTTAGACCCGGGGAGCTCCTACAATGAGCAGTTCTTC.

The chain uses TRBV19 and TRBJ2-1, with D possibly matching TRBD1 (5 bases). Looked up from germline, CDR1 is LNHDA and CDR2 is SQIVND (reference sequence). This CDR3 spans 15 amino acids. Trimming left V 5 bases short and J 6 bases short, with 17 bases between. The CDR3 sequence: CASSARQRTVNEQFF. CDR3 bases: TGTGCCAGTAGTGCGCGACAGCGTACGGTCAATGAGCAGTTCTTC.

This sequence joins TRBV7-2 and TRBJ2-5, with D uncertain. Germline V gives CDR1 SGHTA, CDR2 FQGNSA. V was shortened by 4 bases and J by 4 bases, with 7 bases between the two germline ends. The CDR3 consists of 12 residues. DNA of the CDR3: TGTGCCAGCAGCTCCCACCGAGAGACCCAGTACTTC. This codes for CASSSHRETQYF.

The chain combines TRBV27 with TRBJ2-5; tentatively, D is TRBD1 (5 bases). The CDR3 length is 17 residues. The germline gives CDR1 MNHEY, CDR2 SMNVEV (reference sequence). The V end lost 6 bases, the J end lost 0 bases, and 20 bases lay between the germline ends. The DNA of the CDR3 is TGTGCCAGCAGCAAGGTAATGAACCGACAGAACCAAGAGACCCAGTACTTC. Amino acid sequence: CASSKVMNRQNQETQYF.

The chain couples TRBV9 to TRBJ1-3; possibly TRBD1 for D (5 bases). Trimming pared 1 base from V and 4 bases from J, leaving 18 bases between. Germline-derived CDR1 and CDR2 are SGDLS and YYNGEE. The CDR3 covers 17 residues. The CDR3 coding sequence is TGTGCCAGCAGCGTATTCAACAGGCCCTCCCTGGGAAACACCATATATTTT. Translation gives CASSVFNRPSLGNTIYF.

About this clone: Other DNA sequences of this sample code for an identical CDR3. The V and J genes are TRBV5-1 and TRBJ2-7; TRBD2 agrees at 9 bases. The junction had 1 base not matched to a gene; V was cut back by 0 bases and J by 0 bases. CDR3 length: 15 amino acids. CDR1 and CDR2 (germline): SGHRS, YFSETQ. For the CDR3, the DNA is TGCGCCAGCAGCTTGGTAGCGGGAGTCTCCTACGAGCAGTACTTC. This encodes CASSLVAGVSYEQYF.

CDR3 coding DNA: TGTGCCAGCAGCGCATTCGGGACTAGCGGGAGTGGAGGTACGCAGTATTTT. Translation gives CASSAFGTSGSGGTQYF. The rearrangement uses TRBV9 and TRBJ2-3; the match to TRBD2 covers 14 bases. Trimming took 3 bases from V and 8 from J; bases not matched to a gene: 11. Germline CDR1 SGDLS, CDR2 YYNGEE. This CDR3 spans 17 amino acids.

CDR3 DNA sequence: TGTGCCAGCAGCCCGCCGAACAGGGGCGGCTACACCTTC. It codes for CASSPPNRGGYTF. J is TRBJ1-2 and V is TRBV28; 7 bases agree with TRBD1. Germline lookup yields CDR1 MDHEN and CDR2 SYDVKM. The CDR3 covers 13 residues. Losses at the gene ends were 6 bases for V and 8 bases for J; bases not matched to a gene: 9.

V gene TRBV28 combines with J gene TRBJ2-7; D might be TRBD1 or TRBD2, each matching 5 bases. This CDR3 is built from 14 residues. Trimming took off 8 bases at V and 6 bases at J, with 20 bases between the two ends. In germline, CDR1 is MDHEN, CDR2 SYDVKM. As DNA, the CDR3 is TGTGCCAGCCGCCTTACCGGGACCCTGGGCGAGCAGTACTTC. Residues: CASRLTGTLGEQYF.

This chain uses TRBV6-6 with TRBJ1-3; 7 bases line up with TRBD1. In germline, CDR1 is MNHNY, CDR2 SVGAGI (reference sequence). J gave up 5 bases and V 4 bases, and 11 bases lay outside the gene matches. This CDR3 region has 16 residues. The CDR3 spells CASSFPKQGSRNTIYF. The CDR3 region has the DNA TGTGCCAGCAGTTTCCCGAAACAGGGGAGTCGAAACACCATATATTTT.

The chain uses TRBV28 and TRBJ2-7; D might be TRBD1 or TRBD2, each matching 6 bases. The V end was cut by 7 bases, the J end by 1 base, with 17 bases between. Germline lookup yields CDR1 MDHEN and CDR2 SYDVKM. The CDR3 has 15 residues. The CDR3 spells CASTWGAGTSYEQYF. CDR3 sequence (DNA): TGTGCCAGCACGTGGGGGGCAGGCACTTCCTACGAGCAGTACTTC.

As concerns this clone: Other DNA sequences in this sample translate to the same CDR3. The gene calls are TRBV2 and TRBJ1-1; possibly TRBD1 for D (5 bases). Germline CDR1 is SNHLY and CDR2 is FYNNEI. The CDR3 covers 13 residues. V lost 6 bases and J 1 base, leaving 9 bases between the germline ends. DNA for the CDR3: TGTGCCAGCAGCACCGACAGGAACACTGAAGCTTTCTTT. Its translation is CASSTDRNTEAFF.

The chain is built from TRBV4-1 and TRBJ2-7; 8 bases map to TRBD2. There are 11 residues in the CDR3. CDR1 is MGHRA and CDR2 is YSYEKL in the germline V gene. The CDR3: CASSPGRGGSV. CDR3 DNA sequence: TGCGCCAGCAGCCCCGGACGGGGGGGTTCAGTC.

CDR3 residues: CASSLSAALNTEAFF. CDR3 bases: TGTGCCAGCAGCTTATCTGCAGCACTGAACACTGAAGCTTTCTTT. The chain combines TRBV5-4 with TRBJ1-1; D unclear. This CDR3 spans 15 amino acids. CDR1 is SGHNT and CDR2 is YYREEE in the germline V gene (reference sequence). V lost 2 bases and J lost 0, with 11 bases in between. The whole variable domain, remainder taken from reference TRBV5-4 and TRBJ1-1, is ETGVTQSPTHLIKTRGQQVTLRCSSQSGHNTVSWYQQALGQGPQFIFQYYREEENGRGNFPPRFSGLQFPNYSSELNVNALELDDSALYLCASSLSAALNTEAFFGQGTRLTVV.

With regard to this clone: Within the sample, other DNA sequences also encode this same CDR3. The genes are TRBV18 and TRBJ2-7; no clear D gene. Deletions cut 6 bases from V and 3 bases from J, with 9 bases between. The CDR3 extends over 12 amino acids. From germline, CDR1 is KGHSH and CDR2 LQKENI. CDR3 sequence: CASSPRNYEQYF. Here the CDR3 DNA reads TGTGCCAGCTCGCCCCGTAACTACGAGCAGTACTTC.

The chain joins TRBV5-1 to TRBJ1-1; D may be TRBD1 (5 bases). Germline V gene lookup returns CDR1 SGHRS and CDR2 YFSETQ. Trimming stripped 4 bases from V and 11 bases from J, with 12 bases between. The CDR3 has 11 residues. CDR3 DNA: TGCGCCAGCAGCGGGGGGACCTATGCTTTCTTT. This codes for CASSGGTYAFF.

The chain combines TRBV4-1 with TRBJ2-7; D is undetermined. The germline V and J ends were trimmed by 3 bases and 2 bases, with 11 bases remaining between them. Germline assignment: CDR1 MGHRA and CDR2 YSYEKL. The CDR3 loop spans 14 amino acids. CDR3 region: CASSHNGATYEQYF. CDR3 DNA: TGCGCCAGCAGCCACAACGGAGCAACCTACGAGCAGTACTTC.

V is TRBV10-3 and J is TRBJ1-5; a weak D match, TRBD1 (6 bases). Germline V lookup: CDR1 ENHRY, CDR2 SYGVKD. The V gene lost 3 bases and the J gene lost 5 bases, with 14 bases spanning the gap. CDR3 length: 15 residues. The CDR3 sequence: CAISEGDTTYQPQHF. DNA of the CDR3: TGTGCCATCAGTGAAGGGGACACCACCTATCAGCCCCAGCATTTT.

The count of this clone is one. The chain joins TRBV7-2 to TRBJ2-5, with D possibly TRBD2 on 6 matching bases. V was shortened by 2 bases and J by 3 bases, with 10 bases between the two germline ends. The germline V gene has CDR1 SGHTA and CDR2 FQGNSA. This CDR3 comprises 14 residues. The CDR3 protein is CASSLMRGEETQYF. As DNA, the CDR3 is TGTGCCAGCAGCTTAATGCGCGGGGAAGAGACCCAGTACTTC.

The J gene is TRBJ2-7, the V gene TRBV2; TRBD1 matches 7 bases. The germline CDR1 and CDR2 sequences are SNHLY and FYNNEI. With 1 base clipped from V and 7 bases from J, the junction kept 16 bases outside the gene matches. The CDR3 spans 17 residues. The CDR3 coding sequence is TGTGCCAGCAGTGAAGTCGCCGTAAGACAGGGTAGAGGGGAGCAGTACTTC. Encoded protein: CASSEVAVRQGRGEQYF.

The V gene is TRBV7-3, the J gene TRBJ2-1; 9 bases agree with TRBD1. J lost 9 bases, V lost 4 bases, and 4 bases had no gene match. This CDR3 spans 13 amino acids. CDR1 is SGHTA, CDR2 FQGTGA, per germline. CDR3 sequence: CASSSRQGGEQFF. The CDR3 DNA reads TGTGCCAGCAGCTCCCGACAGGGGGGTGAGCAGTTCTTC.

The CDR3 here is CASSINPQGVGYTF. The CDR3 DNA sequence: TGTGCCAGTAGTATTAATCCCCAGGGAGTTGGCTACACCTTC. The rearrangement joins TRBV19 to TRBJ1-2, with TRBD1 as a possible D gene (5 bases). V was shortened by 3 bases and J by 7 bases, with 15 bases between the two germline ends. CDR1 and CDR2 (germline): LNHDA, SQIVND (reference sequence). This CDR3 comprises 14 residues.

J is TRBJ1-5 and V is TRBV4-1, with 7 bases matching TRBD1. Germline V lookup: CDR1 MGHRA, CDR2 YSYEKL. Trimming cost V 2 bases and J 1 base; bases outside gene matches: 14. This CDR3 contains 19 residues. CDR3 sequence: CASSQWETGRSNSNQPQHF. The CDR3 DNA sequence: TGCGCCAGCAGCCAATGGGAGACAGGGCGGTCAAACAGCAATCAGCCCCAGCATTTT.

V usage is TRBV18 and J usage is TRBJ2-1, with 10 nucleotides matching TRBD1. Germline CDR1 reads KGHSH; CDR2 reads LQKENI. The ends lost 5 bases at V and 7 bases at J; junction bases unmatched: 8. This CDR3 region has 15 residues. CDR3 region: CASSATGTGANEQFF. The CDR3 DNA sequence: TGTGCCAGCTCAGCGACCGGGACAGGGGCGAATGAGCAGTTCTTC.

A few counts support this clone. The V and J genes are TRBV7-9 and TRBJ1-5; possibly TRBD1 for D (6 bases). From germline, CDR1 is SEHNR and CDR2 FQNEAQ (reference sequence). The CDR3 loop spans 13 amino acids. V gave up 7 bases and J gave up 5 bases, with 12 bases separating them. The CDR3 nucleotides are TGTGCCAGCACCGTAGAGGGGGATCAGCCCCAGCATTTT. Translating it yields CASTVEGDQPQHF. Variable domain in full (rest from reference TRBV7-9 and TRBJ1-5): DTGVSQNPRHKITKRGQNVTFRCDPISEHNRLYWYRQTLGQGPEFLTYFQNEAQLEKSRLLSDRFSAERPKGSFSTLEIQRTEQGDSAMYLCASTVEGDQPQHFGDGTRLSIL.

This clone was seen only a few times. CDR3 region: CASGRSTYGYTF. The CDR3 DNA reads TGTGCCAGCGGTCGGAGCACTTATGGCTACACCTTC. The J gene is TRBJ1-2, the V gene TRBV2; D is uncertain. Germline V gene sequence: CDR1 SNHLY, CDR2 FYNNEI. The CDR3 has 12 residues. Trimming took off 8 bases at V and 5 bases at J, with 12 bases between the two ends.

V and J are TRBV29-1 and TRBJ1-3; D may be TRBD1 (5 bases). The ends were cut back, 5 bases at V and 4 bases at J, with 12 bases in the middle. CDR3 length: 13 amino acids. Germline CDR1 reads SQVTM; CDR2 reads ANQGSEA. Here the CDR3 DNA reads TGCAGCGTTCTATCGGGGCCAGGAAACACCATATATTTT. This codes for CSVLSGPGNTIYF.

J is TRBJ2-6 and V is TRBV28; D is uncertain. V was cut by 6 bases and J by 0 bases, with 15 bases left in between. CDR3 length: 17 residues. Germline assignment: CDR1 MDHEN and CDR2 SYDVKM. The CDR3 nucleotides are TGTGCCAGCAGGCGGTTTAGTAGCCTCTCTGGGGCCAACGTCCTGACTTTC. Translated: CASRRFSSLSGANVLTF.